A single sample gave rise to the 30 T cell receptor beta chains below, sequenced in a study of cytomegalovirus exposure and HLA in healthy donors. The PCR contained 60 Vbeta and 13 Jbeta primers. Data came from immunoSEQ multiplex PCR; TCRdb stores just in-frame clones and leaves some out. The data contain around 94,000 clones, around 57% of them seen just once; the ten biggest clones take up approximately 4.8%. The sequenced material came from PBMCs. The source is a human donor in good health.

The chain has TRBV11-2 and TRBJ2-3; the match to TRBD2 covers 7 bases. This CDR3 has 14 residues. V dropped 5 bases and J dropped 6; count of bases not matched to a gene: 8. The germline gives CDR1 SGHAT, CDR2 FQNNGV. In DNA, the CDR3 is TGTGCCAGCAGCCACTCGAGCGGGAATGATACGCAGTATTTT. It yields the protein CASSHSSGNDTQYF.

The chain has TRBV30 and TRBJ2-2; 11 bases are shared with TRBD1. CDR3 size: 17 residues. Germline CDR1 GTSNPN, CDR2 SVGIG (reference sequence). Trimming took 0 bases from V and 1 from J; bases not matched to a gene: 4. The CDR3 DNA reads TGTGCCTGGAGTGTAGGGGGACAGGGGGGGAACACCGGGGAGCTGTTTTTT. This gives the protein CAWSVGGQGGNTGELFF.

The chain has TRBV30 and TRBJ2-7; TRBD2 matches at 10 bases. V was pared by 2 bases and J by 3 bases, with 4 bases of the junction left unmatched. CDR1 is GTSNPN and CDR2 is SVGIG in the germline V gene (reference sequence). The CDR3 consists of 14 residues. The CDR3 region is CAWSPSGRYYEQYF. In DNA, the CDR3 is TGTGCCTGGAGTCCTAGCGGGAGATACTACGAGCAGTACTTC. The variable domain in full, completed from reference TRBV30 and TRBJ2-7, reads SQTIHQWPATLVQPVGSPLSLECTVEGTSNPNLYWYRQAAGRGLQLLFYSVGIGQISSEVPQNLSASRPQDRQFILSSKKLLLSDSGFYLCAWSPSGRYYEQYFGPGTRLTVT.

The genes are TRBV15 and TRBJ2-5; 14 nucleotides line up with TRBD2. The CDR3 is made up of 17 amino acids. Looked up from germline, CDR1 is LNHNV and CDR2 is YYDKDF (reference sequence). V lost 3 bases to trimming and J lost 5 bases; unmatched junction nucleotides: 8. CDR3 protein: CATSRGETSGRAETQYF. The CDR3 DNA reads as TGTGCCACCAGCAGGGGAGAGACTAGCGGGAGGGCTGAGACCCAGTACTTC. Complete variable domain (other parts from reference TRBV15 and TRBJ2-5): DAMVIQNPRYQVTQFGKPVTLSCSQTLNHNVMYWYQQKSSQAPKLLFHYYDKDFNNEADTPDNFQSRRPNTSFCFLDIRSPGLGDTAMYLCATSRGETSGRAETQYFGPGTRLLVL.

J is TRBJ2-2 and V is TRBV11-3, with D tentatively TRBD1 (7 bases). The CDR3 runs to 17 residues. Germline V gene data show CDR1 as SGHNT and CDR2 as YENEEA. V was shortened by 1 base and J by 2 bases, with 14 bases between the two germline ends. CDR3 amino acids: CASSLGAGQTNTGELFF. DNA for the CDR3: TGTGCCAGCAGCTTAGGTGCGGGACAGACCAACACCGGGGAGCTGTTTTTT.

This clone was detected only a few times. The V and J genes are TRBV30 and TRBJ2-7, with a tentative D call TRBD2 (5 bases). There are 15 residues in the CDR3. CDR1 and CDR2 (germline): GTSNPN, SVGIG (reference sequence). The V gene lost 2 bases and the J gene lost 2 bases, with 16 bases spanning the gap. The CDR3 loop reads CAWSRGRSETYEQYF. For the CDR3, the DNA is TGTGCCTGGAGTCGGGGTCGGAGTGAAACCTACGAGCAGTACTTC.

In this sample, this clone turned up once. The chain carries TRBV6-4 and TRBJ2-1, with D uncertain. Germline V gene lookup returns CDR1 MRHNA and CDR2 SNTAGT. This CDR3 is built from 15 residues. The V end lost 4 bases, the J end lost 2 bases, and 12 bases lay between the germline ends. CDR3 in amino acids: CASSVHSSPYNEQFF. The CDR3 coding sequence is TGTGCCAGCAGTGTCCATAGCTCCCCCTACAATGAGCAGTTCTTC.

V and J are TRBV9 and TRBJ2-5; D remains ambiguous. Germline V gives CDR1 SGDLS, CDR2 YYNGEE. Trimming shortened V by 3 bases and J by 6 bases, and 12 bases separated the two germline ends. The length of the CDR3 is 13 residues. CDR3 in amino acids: CASSGSNAKTQYF. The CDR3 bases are TGTGCCAGCAGCGGGAGCAATGCGAAGACCCAGTACTTC.

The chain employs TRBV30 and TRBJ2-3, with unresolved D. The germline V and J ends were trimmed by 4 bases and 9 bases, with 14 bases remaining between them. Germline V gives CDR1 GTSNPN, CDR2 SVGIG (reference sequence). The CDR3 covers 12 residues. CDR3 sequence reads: CAWTPVAETQYF. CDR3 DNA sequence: TGTGCCTGGACTCCCGTGGCGGAGACGCAGTATTTT.

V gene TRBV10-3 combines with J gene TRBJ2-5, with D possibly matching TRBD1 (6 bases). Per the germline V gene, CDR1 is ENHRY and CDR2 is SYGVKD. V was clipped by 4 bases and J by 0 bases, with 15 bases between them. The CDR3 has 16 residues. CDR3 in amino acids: CAISGGPRQDQETQYF. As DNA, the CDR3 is TGTGCCATCAGTGGGGGGCCCCGCCAGGACCAAGAGACCCAGTACTTC.

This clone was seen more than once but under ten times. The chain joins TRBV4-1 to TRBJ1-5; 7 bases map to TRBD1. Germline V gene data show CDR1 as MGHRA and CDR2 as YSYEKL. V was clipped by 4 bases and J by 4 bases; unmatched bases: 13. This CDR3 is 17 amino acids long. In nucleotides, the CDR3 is TGCGCCAGCAGCCCTCGACAAGCCGGGACAGCAAATCAGCCCCAGCATTTT. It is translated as CASSPRQAGTANQPQHF.

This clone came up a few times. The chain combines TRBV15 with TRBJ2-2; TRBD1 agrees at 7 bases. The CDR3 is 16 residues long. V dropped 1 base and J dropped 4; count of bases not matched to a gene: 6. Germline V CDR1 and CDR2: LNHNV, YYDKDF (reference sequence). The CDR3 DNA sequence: TGTGCCACCAGCAGAGTGGGTACAGGGGCCACCGGGGAGCTGTTTTTT. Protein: CATSRVGTGATGELFF.

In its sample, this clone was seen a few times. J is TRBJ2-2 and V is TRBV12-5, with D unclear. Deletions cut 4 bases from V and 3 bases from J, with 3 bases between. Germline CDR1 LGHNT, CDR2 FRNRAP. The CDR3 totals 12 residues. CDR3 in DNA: TGTGCTAGTGGTTGGCACACCGGGGAGCTGTTTTTT. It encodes CASGWHTGELFF. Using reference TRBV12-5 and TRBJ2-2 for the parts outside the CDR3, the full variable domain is DARVTQTPRHKVTEMGQEVTMRCQPILGHNTVFWYRQTMMQGLELLAYFRNRAPLDDSGMPKDRFSAEMPDATLATLKIQPSEPRDSAVYFCASGWHTGELFFGEGSRLTVL.

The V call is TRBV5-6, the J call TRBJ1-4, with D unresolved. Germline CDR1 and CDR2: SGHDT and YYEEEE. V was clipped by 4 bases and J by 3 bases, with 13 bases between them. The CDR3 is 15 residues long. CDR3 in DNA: TGTGCCAGCAGCCTACCAGGCGCTGCTAATGAAAAACTGTTTTTT. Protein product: CASSLPGAANEKLFF.

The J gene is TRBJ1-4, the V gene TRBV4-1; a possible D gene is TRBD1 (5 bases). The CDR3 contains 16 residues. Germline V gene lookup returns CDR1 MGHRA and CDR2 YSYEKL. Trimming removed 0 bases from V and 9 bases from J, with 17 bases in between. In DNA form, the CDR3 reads TGCGCCAGCAGCCAAGATAGCTGGGACTTCCAGAAAAAACTGTTTTTT. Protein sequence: CASSQDSWDFQKKLFF.

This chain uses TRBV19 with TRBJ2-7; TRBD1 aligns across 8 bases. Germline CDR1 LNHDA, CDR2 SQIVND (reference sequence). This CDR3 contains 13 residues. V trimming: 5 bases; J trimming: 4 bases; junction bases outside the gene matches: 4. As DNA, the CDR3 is TGTGCCAGTAGTTTCGGACAGGGTTACGAGCAGTACTTC. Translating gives CASSFGQGYEQYF.

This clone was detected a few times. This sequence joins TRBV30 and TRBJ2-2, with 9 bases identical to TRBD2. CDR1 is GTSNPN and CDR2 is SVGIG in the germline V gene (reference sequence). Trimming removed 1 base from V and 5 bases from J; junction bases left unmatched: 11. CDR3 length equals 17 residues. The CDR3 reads CAWSGGGLAGETGELFF. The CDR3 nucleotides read TGTGCCTGGAGTGGGGGTGGATTAGCGGGAGAAACCGGGGAGCTGTTTTTT.

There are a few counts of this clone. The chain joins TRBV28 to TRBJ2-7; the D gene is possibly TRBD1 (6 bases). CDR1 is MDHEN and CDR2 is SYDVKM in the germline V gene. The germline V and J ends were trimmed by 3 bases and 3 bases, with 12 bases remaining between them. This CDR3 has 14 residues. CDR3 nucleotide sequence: TGTGCCAGCAGTTTCCAGGGGCCATACTACGAGCAGTACTTC. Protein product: CASSFQGPYYEQYF.

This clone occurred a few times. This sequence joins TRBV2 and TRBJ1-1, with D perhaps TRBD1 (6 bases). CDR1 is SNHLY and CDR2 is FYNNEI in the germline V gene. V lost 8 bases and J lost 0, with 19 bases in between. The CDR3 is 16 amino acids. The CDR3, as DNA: TGTGCCAGCGCTCTAGGGCAGGGGCGCTTGAACACTGAAGCTTTCTTT. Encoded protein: CASALGQGRLNTEAFF.

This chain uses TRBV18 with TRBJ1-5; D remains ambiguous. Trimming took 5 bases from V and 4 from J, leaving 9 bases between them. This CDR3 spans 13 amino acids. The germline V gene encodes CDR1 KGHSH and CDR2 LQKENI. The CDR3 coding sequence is TGTGCCAGCTCAGATGGGCCAAATCAGCCCCAGCATTTT. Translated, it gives CASSDGPNQPQHF.

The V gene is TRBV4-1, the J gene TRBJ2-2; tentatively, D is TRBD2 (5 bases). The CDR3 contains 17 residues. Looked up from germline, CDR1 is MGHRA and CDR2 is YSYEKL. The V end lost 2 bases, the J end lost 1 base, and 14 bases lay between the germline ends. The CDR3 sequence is CASSQFTRRRNTGELFF. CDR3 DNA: TGCGCCAGCAGCCAATTCACTAGGCGAAGGAACACCGGGGAGCTGTTTTTT.

In nucleotides, the CDR3 is TGTGCCAGCAGCTTAGAACCAGACTACGAGCAGTACTTC. It translates to CASSLEPDYEQYF. The chain couples TRBV11-2 to TRBJ2-7, with D unclear. There are 13 residues in the CDR3. Trimming shortened V by 0 bases and J by 3 bases, and 6 bases separated the two germline ends. The germline V gene has CDR1 SGHAT and CDR2 FQNNGV.

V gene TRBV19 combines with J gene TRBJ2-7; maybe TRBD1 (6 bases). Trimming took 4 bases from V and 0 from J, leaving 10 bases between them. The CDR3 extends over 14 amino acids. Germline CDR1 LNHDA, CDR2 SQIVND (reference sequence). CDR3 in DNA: TGTGCCAGTAGTAGGACAGCCATCTCCTACGAGCAGTACTTC. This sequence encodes CASSRTAISYEQYF.

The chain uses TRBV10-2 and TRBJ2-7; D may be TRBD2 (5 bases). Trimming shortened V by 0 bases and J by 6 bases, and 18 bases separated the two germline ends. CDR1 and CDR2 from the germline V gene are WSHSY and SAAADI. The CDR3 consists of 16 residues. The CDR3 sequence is CASSESSLARRGEQYF. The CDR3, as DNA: TGCGCCAGCAGTGAGTCGAGCCTCGCCCGTCGGGGCGAGCAGTACTTC.

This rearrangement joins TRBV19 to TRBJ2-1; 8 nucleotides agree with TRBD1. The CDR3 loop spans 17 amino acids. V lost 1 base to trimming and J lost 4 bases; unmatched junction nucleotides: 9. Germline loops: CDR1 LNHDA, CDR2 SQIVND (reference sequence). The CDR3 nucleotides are TGTGCCAGTAGTATAGGGCCCCGACAGGGGAGATACAATGAGCAGTTCTTC. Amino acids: CASSIGPRQGRYNEQFF.

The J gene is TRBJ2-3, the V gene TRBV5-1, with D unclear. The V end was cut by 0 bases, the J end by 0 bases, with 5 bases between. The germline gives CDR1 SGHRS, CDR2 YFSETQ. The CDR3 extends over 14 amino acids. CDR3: CASSLGDSTDTQYF. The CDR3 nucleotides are TGCGCCAGCAGCTTGGGCGATAGCACAGATACGCAGTATTTT. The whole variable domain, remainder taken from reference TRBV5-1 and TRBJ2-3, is KAGVTQTPRYLIKTRGQQVTLSCSPISGHRSVSWYQQTPGQGLQFLFEYFSETQRNKGNFPGRFSGRQFSNSRSEMNVSTLELGDSALYLCASSLGDSTDTQYFGPGTRLTVL.

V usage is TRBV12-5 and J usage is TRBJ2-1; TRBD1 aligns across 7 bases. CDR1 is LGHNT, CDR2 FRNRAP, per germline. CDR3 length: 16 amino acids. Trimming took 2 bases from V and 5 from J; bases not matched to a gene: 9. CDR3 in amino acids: CASGLSAGQGDNEQFF. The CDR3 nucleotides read TGTGCTAGTGGTTTGAGTGCAGGCCAGGGGGACAATGAGCAGTTCTTC.

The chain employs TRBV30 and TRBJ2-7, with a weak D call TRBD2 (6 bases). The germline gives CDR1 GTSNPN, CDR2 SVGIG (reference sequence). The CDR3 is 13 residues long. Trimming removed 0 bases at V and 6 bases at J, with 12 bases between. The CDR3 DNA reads TGTGCCTGGAGTGTGACGGGAGCTCGCGAGCAGTACTTC. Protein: CAWSVTGAREQYF.

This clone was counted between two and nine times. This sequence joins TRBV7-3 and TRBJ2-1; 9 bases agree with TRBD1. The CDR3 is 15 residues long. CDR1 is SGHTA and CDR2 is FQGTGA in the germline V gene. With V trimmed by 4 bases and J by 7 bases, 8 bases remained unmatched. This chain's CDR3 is CASSSAGTGYNEQFF. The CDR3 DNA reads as TGTGCCAGCAGCTCAGCCGGGACAGGGTATAATGAGCAGTTCTTC.

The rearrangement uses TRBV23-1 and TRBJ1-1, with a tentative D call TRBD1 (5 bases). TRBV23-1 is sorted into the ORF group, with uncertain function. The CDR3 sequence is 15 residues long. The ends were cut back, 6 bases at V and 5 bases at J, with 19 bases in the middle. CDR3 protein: CASSPRVGEGTEAFF. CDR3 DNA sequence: TGCGCCAGCAGCCCCCGGGTTGGGGAGGGGACTGAAGCTTTCTTT.